The sample holds a few counts of the clone carrying this T cell receptor (beta chain). No antigen is known for it. The source of the sample is a study of beta chain features in type 1 diabetes. Whole-study results and caveats: Sampled from patients, naive, central memory and Treg TCRB repertoires appeared more similar than those sampled from healthy donors.

Germline loops: CDR1 SQVTM, CDR2 ANQGSEA. This CDR3 is 14 amino acids long. Trimming pared 3 bases from V and 0 bases from J, leaving 11 bases between. The investigators reverse transcribed all of the isolated RNA, so they sequenced expressed TCRB transcripts. Some clones are missing from TCRdb's copy, which holds only in-frame ones; the method was immunoSEQ multiplex PCR. The data show fewer than 650,000 clones, 15% to 18% seen once. Purity exceeded 98% in all sorted populations. The sequence came from a man aged 18 to 35 in good health. The specimen was naive CD4+ T cells from blood. The chain combines TRBV29-1 with TRBJ1-1, with a possible D match to TRBD1 (6 bases). The CDR3 here is CSVDRGGMNTEAFF. In nucleotides, the CDR3 is TGCAGCGTTGACAGGGGAGGCATGAACACTGAAGCTTTCTTT.